The rows below give T cell receptor beta chains drawn from one sample of a study of T cells in Graves' hyperthyroidism and ophthalmopathy. TCRdb used MiXCR to reprocess the multiplex PCR reads, holding one entry per CDR3 protein. The sample has a few hundred thousand distinct CDR3 sequences, around a quarter seen once. Material: blood. The receptor set was obtained from a man aged 50-59 years with Graves' hyperthyroidism. Each CDR3 is given with its conserved first and last residue.

TRBJ1-2	TRBV4-2	CASSQEGAPNYGYTF
TRBJ2-1	TRBV20-1	CSARQSDNEQFF
TRBJ2-2	TRBV7-3	CASRDLSPTGELFF
TRBJ2-2	TRBV5-4	CASRSDRVGTGELFF
TRBJ2-3	TRBV19	CATEGDSTDTQYF
TRBJ2-1	TRBV4-1	CASSHGTSGLSSYNEQFF
TRBJ2-1	TRBV28	CASSPADRAGYNEQFF
TRBJ2-5	TRBV5-4	CASSLAGERETQYF
TRBJ1-4	TRBV6-1	CASSEMDRVLEKLFF
TRBJ1-2	TRBV29-1	CSVDLPRQGNYGYTF
TRBJ2-5	TRBV20-1	CSARAGTSGSRETQYF
TRBJ1-1	TRBV28	CASRGWGSNTEAFF
TRBJ2-1	TRBV7-3	CASSLAPTSGRAGYNEQFF
TRBJ1-1	TRBV3-1	CASSQGLGTGGAVGDEAFF
TRBJ2-1	TRBV19	CASSWDLYNEQFF
TRBJ1-1	TRBV5-1	CASSPLTGVNTEAFF
TRBJ2-3	TRBV24-1	CATSDPGTGLTDTQYF
TRBJ1-1	TRBV3-1	CASSLGQARNTEAFF
TRBJ1-5	TRBV7-2	CASRRGGRTGGGPQHF
TRBJ2-3	TRBV5-1	CASSLGGTIGTDTQYF
TRBJ2-3	TRBV5-6	CASSLGSSDTQYF
TRBJ2-7	TRBV6-5	CASSYTLRTYEQYF
TRBJ2-7	TRBV20-1	CSANAGNYEQYF
TRBJ2-7	TRBV20-1	CSARGTRGGIRGEQYF
TRBJ2-7	TRBV9	CASSVNGGGYEQYF
TRBJ1-1	TRBV28	CASSFGGGTEAFF
TRBJ2-1	TRBV11-3	CASSLWTSGNSYNEQFF
TRBJ2-7	TRBV6-1	CASSATSGAYEQYF
TRBJ1-5	TRBV5-1	CASSLAGANQPQHF
TRBJ1-4	TRBV7-9	CASSTRDKATNEKLFF
TRBJ2-2	TRBV27	CASSSELANTGELFF
TRBJ2-7	TRBV28	CASSLQGAQEQYF
TRBJ2-7	TRBV20-1	CSAMKREGSYEQYF
TRBJ2-3	TRBV5-1	CASSQDRGATDTQYF
TRBJ2-7	TRBV28	CASSFQSDEQYF
TRBJ1-4	TRBV10-1	CASSESGTGRSEKLFF
TRBJ2-7	TRBV7-9	CASSLEGLAKSYEQYF
TRBJ2-1	TRBV2	CASALTGFGSYNEQFF
TRBJ2-1	TRBV28	CASSSSLAATYNEQFF
TRBJ2-2	TRBV19	CASTMRGDNTGELFF
TRBJ1-2	TRBV11-2	CASSLGVNRGTEGCTF
TRBJ2-5	TRBV20-1	CSASHPVIADKETQYF
TRBJ1-2	TRBV29-1	CSVSIPGQGNYGYTF
TRBJ2-3	TRBV20-1	CSGISGRATDTQYF
TRBJ1-6	TRBV27	CASSLFGPNSPLHF
TRBJ2-4	TRBV12-3/TRBV12-4	CASTWFGSQNKNIQYF
TRBJ1-1	TRBV29-1	CSVVGQKEAFF
TRBJ2-1	TRBV11-1	CASSLVGLVGEQFF
TRBJ2-1	TRBV12-3/TRBV12-4	CASSLARGTYEQFF
TRBJ1-3	TRBV6-9	CASSYRPPRAYSGNTIYF
TRBJ2-7	TRBV18	CASSPGGARSYEQYF
TRBJ1-5	TRBV12-3/TRBV12-4	CASSPRDRDGQHF
TRBJ2-1	TRBV10-3	CAISGGNSYNEQFF
TRBJ2-1	TRBV7-2	CASSERTSGRAASEQFF
TRBJ2-3	TRBV20-1	CSATQEGATDTQYF